Each of the 32 T cell receptor beta chains below was sequenced from the same sample in a study of T-cell reconstitution after alpha-beta-depleted transplantation in children. Unique molecular identifiers were used to barcode this TCRbeta library. TCRdb re-called the PCR reads with MiXCR, one entry per CDR3 protein. The repertoire holds approximately 980,000 distinct CDR3 sequences, with about 30% as singletons. The sample here was PBMCs, mostly from graft donor cells, taken 360 days after TCRalphabeta/CD19-depleted stem cell transplant. The receptors originated from a boy under two years old who had a stem cell transplant for SCID, so the T cells may come from the graft donor.

The rearrangement uses TRBV7-9 and TRBJ1-1, with TRBD1 as a possible D gene (5 bases). There are 14 residues in the CDR3. The V and J ends lost 5 bases and 3 bases respectively, with 13 bases between them. Germline-derived CDR1 and CDR2 are SEHNR and FQNEAQ (reference sequence). CDR3 residues: CASSAWDSDTEAFF. The CDR3 DNA reads TGTGCCAGCAGCGCTTGGGACTCCGACACTGAAGCTTTCTTT.

The rearrangement joins TRBV20-1 to TRBJ2-1; 9 bases line up with TRBD1. From germline, CDR1 is DFQATT and CDR2 SNEGSKA (reference sequence). Unmatched junction bases numbered 7, after V lost 6 bases and J lost 4 bases. This CDR3 is built from 14 residues. The CDR3 loop is CSAGDRAVYNEQFF. The CDR3 bases are TGCAGTGCGGGGGACAGGGCGGTATACAATGAGCAGTTCTTC.

The chain recombines TRBV20-1 with TRBJ1-1; TRBD1 matches at 7 bases. The V gene's germline CDR1 is DFQATT and CDR2 SNEGSKA (reference sequence). The trim removed 6 bases at V and 4 bases at J, leaving 11 bases unmatched. The CDR3 is made up of 14 amino acids. CDR3 sequence: CSATTGWGTTEAFF. CDR3 DNA sequence: TGCAGTGCAACGACAGGGTGGGGGACCACTGAAGCTTTCTTT.

This chain uses TRBV5-5 with TRBJ2-1, with unresolved D. Germline loops: CDR1 SGHKS, CDR2 YYEKEE (reference sequence). The CDR3 loop spans 15 amino acids. V lost 1 base and J lost 7, with 15 bases in between. CDR3 coding DNA: TGTGCCAGCAGCTTGAAACGGCGCGCCGGGAATGAGCAGTTCTTC. It translates to CASSLKRRAGNEQFF.

The V call is TRBV6-1, the J call TRBJ2-1; maybe TRBD1 (6 bases). Germline V lookup: CDR1 MNHNS, CDR2 SASEGT. The ends were cut back, 1 base at V and 1 base at J, with 17 bases in the middle. The CDR3 runs 18 residues. The DNA for the CDR3 is TGTGCCAGCAGTGAAGTATACCGTTACAGGGAATCCTACAATGAGCAGTTCTTC. Translating gives CASSEVYRYRESYNEQFF.

This chain links TRBV9 with TRBJ2-5; possibly TRBD1 for D (5 bases). CDR3 length: 13 amino acids. V was clipped by 0 bases and J by 4 bases, with 7 bases between them. Germline CDR1 is SGDLS and CDR2 is YYNGEE. The CDR3 DNA is TGTGCCAGCAGCGTAGAGGGGCGAGAGACCCAGTACTTC. It translates to CASSVEGRETQYF.

The chain employs TRBV5-1 and TRBJ2-1, with D possibly TRBD1 on 5 matching bases. CDR3 length: 16 residues. V dropped 0 bases and J dropped 6 bases, with 16 bases sitting between them. The germline V gene encodes CDR1 SGHRS and CDR2 YFSETQ. This CDR3 is CASSLAKTSGFNEQFF. CDR3 bases: TGCGCCAGCAGCTTGGCCAAAACCTCAGGGTTCAATGAGCAGTTCTTC. The whole variable domain, remainder taken from reference TRBV5-1 and TRBJ2-1, is KAGVTQTPRYLIKTRGQQVTLSCSPISGHRSVSWYQQTPGQGLQFLFEYFSETQRNKGNFPGRFSGRQFSNSRSEMNVSTLELGDSALYLCASSLAKTSGFNEQFFGPGTRLTVL.

This clonotype was counted once. The chain combines TRBV5-1 with TRBJ1-1; D is unclear. V shed 0 bases and J shed 0 bases, with 9 bases lying between them. The CDR3 sequence is 15 residues long. Per germline, CDR1 SGHRS and CDR2 YFSETQ. The CDR3 sequence: CASSLGMYLNTEAFF. The CDR3 nucleotides read TGCGCCAGCAGCTTGGGGATGTACTTGAACACTGAAGCTTTCTTT.

This clonotype was recorded a few times. The CDR3 DNA follows: TGCAGTGCTAACGGGACAGGGAGCACAGATACGCAGTATTTT. Translating gives CSANGTGSTDTQYF. The chain joins TRBV20-1 to TRBJ2-3; 9 nucleotides align to TRBD1. CDR3 length: 14 residues. The germline gives CDR1 DFQATT, CDR2 SNEGSKA (reference sequence). Trimming took 4 bases from V and 0 from J; bases not matched to a gene: 2.

The genes are TRBV15 and TRBJ1-1; D call uncertain. This CDR3 is 14 amino acids long. V lost 0 bases, J lost 8 bases, and 13 bases lay in between. CDR1 is LNHNV and CDR2 is YYDKDF in the germline V gene (reference sequence). In nucleotides, the CDR3 is TGTGCCACCAGCAGAGATCTTGGCAGCCAAGAAGCTTTCTTT. Encoded protein: CATSRDLGSQEAFF.

The V and J genes are TRBV9 and TRBJ1-1; no clear D gene. This CDR3 comprises 13 residues. Germline V lookup: CDR1 SGDLS, CDR2 YYNGEE. The ends were cut back, 1 base at V and 7 bases at J, with 11 bases in the middle. CDR3: CASSVSSLGEAFF. DNA of the CDR3: TGTGCCAGCAGCGTATCCAGTTTGGGTGAAGCTTTCTTT. Filled out from reference TRBV9 and TRBJ1-1, the complete variable domain reads DSGVTQTPKHLITATGQRVTLRCSPRSGDLSVYWYQQSLDQGLQFLIQYYNGEERAKGNILERFSAQQFPDLHSELNLSSLELGDSALYFCASSVSSLGEAFFGQGTRLTVV.

This clonotype was picked up a small number of times. The chain carries TRBV12-3 or TRBV12-4 and TRBJ1-6; D may be TRBD1 (5 bases). The CDR3 has 11 residues. V gave up 5 bases and J gave up 9 bases, with 5 bases separating them. The DNA for the CDR3 is TGTGCCAGCAGTGGGGGTTCACCCCTCCACTTT. It is translated as CASSGGSPLHF.

This clonotype came up many times. The V call is TRBV24-1, the J call TRBJ2-3; perhaps TRBD1 as D (5 bases). The CDR3 runs to 12 residues. CDR1 and CDR2 (germline): KGHDR, SFDVKD. V was shortened by 7 bases and J by 7 bases, with 11 bases between the two germline ends. The CDR3 spells CATSDRQYTQYF. CDR3 bases: TGTGCCACCAGCGACAGACAGTATACGCAGTATTTT.

This clonotype has more than one count but fewer than ten. The chain is built from TRBV12-3 or TRBV12-4 and TRBJ2-2; D gene ambiguous. V lost 3 bases and J 0 bases, leaving 11 bases between the germline ends. The CDR3 is 16 residues long. This CDR3 is CASSFSGSANTGELFF. The CDR3 nucleotides are TGTGCCAGCAGTTTTTCGGGCAGTGCGAACACCGGGGAGCTGTTTTTT.

The CDR3 here is CASSSPTGTLGGLEGEQFF. DNA of the CDR3: TGTGCCAGCAGCTCCCCGACAGGCACCCTAGGGGGGCTTGAGGGTGAGCAGTTCTTC. V gene TRBV13 combines with J gene TRBJ2-1, with D tentatively TRBD1 or TRBD2 (6 bases each). Germline CDR1 PRHDT, CDR2 FYEKMQ (reference sequence). The CDR3 loop spans 19 amino acids. Trimming stripped 4 bases from V and 9 bases from J, with 31 bases between. Drawing the rest from reference TRBV13 and TRBJ2-1, the complete variable domain is AAGVIQSPRHLIKEKRETATLKCYPIPRHDTVYWYQQGPGQDPQFLISFYEKMQSDKGSIPDRFSAQQFSDYHSELNMSSLELGDSALYFCASSSPTGTLGGLEGEQFFGPGTRLTVL.

The J gene is TRBJ1-1, the V gene TRBV4-1; 8 bases match TRBD1. V was clipped by 1 base and J by 1 base; unmatched bases: 5. CDR3 length: 16 residues. Germline V CDR1 and CDR2: MGHRA, YSYEKL. CDR3 sequence reads: CASSQGEGQENTEAFF. The CDR3 DNA is TGCGCCAGCAGCCAAGGCGAGGGACAGGAGAACACTGAAGCTTTCTTT.

The chain has TRBV20-1 and TRBJ2-4, with D possibly being TRBD2 (6 bases). V gave up 6 bases and J gave up 11 bases, with 20 bases separating them. This CDR3 has 13 residues. Germline CDR1 and CDR2: DFQATT and SNEGSKA (reference sequence). The CDR3, as DNA: TGCAGTGCGGGGCCCCGGACGGGGGAATTTCAGTACTTC. It specifies CSAGPRTGEFQYF.

This clonotype was seen more than once but under ten times. V usage is TRBV12-3 or TRBV12-4 and J usage is TRBJ2-1, with D unclear. V was shortened by 3 bases and J by 5 bases, with 8 bases between the two germline ends. The CDR3 consists of 13 residues. The CDR3 is CASSLDGNNEQFF. In DNA, the CDR3 is TGTGCCAGCAGTTTGGACGGCAACAATGAGCAGTTCTTC.

The J gene is TRBJ2-1, the V gene TRBV20-1; D is uncertain. The germline CDR1 and CDR2 sequences are DFQATT and SNEGSKA (reference sequence). Trimming took off 3 bases at V and 2 bases at J, with 5 bases between the two ends. This CDR3 has 12 amino acids. The CDR3 sequence: CSARATYNEQFF. The CDR3 region has the DNA TGCAGTGCTAGGGCAACCTACAATGAGCAGTTCTTC.

This clonotype was detected ten times or more. V and J are TRBV5-1 and TRBJ2-7; D possibly uses TRBD1 or TRBD2 (5 bases each). Trimming left V 4 bases short and J 6 bases short, with 14 bases between. The CDR3 has 13 amino acids. CDR1 is SGHRS and CDR2 is YFSETQ in the germline V gene. The CDR3 bases are TGCGCCAGCAGCGATCAATCAGGGAGCGAGCAGTACTTC. Its translation is CASSDQSGSEQYF.

The rearrangement uses TRBV4-1 and TRBJ2-1; 10 nucleotides align to TRBD2. V gave up 4 bases and J gave up 1 base; unmatched junction bases: 10. Germline CDR1 and CDR2: MGHRA and YSYEKL. The CDR3 is 18 residues long. In DNA, the CDR3 is TGCGCCAGCAGCCCCCGCCCCGGAGCGGGGGGGTCCTACAATGAGCAGTTCTTC. As protein: CASSPRPGAGGSYNEQFF.

This clonotype was counted a few times. The rearrangement uses TRBV5-1 and TRBJ1-1; the D gene is possibly TRBD1 (6 bases). Trimming cost V 0 bases and J 0 bases, with 15 bases left between them. Per germline, CDR1 SGHRS and CDR2 YFSETQ. The CDR3 is made up of 17 amino acids. The DNA of the CDR3 is TGCGCCAGCAGCTTGGCCCCCGGAGGACAGTTGAACACTGAAGCTTTCTTT. Translated, it gives CASSLAPGGQLNTEAFF. Using reference TRBV5-1 and TRBJ1-1 for the parts outside the CDR3, the full variable domain is KAGVTQTPRYLIKTRGQQVTLSCSPISGHRSVSWYQQTPGQGLQFLFEYFSETQRNKGNFPGRFSGRQFSNSRSEMNVSTLELGDSALYLCASSLAPGGQLNTEAFFGQGTRLTVV.

This clonotype has only a few counts. This chain links TRBV6-2 or TRBV6-3 with TRBJ2-1; 8 nucleotides align to TRBD2. J was trimmed by 4 bases and V by 5 bases; bases with no gene match: 10. Germline assignment: CDR1 MNHEY and CDR2 SVGEGT. This CDR3 region has 16 residues. The CDR3: CASSLHPAGGYNEQFF. The DNA for the CDR3 is TGTGCCAGCAGTCTACACCCCGCGGGGGGATACAATGAGCAGTTCTTC.

This clonotype was seen a single time. This chain connects TRBV4-2 to TRBJ2-7; 10 bases match TRBD2. V was pared by 3 bases and J by 4 bases, with 9 bases of the junction left unmatched. The CDR3 contains 16 residues. CDR1 is LGHNA and CDR2 is YNFKEQ in the germline V gene. The CDR3, as DNA: TGTGCCAGCAGCCAGCCCAAGCGGGGGGGCCGGTACGAGCAGTACTTC. This encodes CASSQPKRGGRYEQYF.

This clonotype was picked up a small number of times. This sequence joins TRBV12-3 or TRBV12-4 and TRBJ2-1; D is undetermined. Trimming removed 6 bases from V and 10 bases from J, with 25 bases in between. The CDR3 length is 16 residues. CDR3 region: CASSEKLAPAIKEQFF. In DNA form, the CDR3 reads TGTGCCAGCAGCGAGAAACTGGCCCCGGCGATAAAGGAGCAGTTCTTC.

V gene TRBV11-2 combines with J gene TRBJ2-5, with D hard to call. V was trimmed by 1 base and J by 5 bases, leaving 8 bases between them. CDR3 length: 13 residues. Germline CDR1 reads SGHAT; CDR2 reads FQNNGV. The CDR3 loop is CASSLVRTETQYF. DNA for the CDR3: TGTGCCAGCAGCTTAGTGAGAACCGAGACCCAGTACTTC.

The chain recombines TRBV29-1 with TRBJ2-6; TRBD1 or TRBD2 may be the D gene (5 bases each). The CDR3 extends over 16 amino acids. Germline V gene sequence: CDR1 SQVTM, CDR2 ANQGSEA. V was trimmed by 1 base and J by 0 bases, leaving 10 bases between them. This CDR3 is CSVEARGASGANVLTF. The CDR3 DNA is TGCAGCGTTGAAGCTAGAGGGGCCTCTGGGGCCAACGTCCTGACTTTC.

V is TRBV28 and J is TRBJ2-5; D is perhaps TRBD2 (7 bases). The ends were cut back, 1 base at V and 4 bases at J, with 19 bases in the middle. Germline values: CDR1 MDHEN, CDR2 SYDVKM. CDR3 length: 17 amino acids. The CDR3 reads CASSLYGRGPLGETQYF. The CDR3, as DNA: TGTGCCAGCAGTTTATATGGGCGGGGGCCGCTGGGAGAGACCCAGTACTTC.

This chain uses TRBV5-1 with TRBJ2-7; TRBD1 aligns across 9 bases. CDR3 length: 14 amino acids. With V trimmed by 5 bases and J by 4 bases, 7 bases remained unmatched. Germline V gene data show CDR1 as SGHRS and CDR2 as YFSETQ. CDR3 loop: CASSWATGGYEQYF. The CDR3 DNA sequence: TGCGCCAGCAGTTGGGCGACAGGGGGTTACGAGCAGTACTTC.

The rearrangement links TRBV15 to TRBJ2-3, with a possible D match to TRBD2 (6 bases). The CDR3 is 16 amino acids. V gave up 5 bases and J gave up 4 bases, with 19 bases separating them. Germline V lookup: CDR1 LNHNV, CDR2 YYDKDF (reference sequence). The CDR3 protein is CATSGRVEGVADTQYF. For the CDR3, the DNA is TGTGCCACCAGCGGCCGAGTGGAGGGAGTCGCAGATACGCAGTATTTT. The whole variable domain, filled in from reference TRBV15 and TRBJ2-3, reads DAMVIQNPRYQVTQFGKPVTLSCSQTLNHNVMYWYQQKSSQAPKLLFHYYDKDFNNEADTPDNFQSRRPNTSFCFLDIRSPGLGDTAMYLCATSGRVEGVADTQYFGPGTRLTVL.

The CDR3, as DNA: TGTGCCAGCAGTACACAGGGGGCAGACTATGGCTACACCTTC. It translates to CASSTQGADYGYTF. The rearrangement links TRBV12-3 or TRBV12-4 to TRBJ1-2, with 9 bases lining up with TRBD1. With 5 bases clipped from V and 3 bases from J, the junction kept 4 bases outside the gene matches. The CDR3 spans 14 residues.

This clonotype was picked up one time. The rearrangement links TRBV9 to TRBJ2-7, with 9 bases aligning to TRBD2. Losses at the gene ends were 4 bases for V and 3 bases for J; bases not matched to a gene: 8. Per germline, CDR1 SGDLS and CDR2 YYNGEE. CDR3 length: 15 amino acids. CDR3 nucleotide sequence: TGTGCCAGCAGCTCAGCGGGAGGAGGGGGCTACGAGCAGTACTTC. Amino acids: CASSSAGGGGYEQYF.